This T cell receptor beta chain derives from a study of blood T cell repertoires in COVID-19. Sequencing was performed with immunoSEQ multiplex PCR; in TCRdb, only in-frame clones are kept and a portion is missing. The sample consists of some 200,000 clones, around 84% of them appearing once. This CDR3 contains 13 residues. The V end lost 8 bases, the J end lost 8 bases, and 13 bases lay between the germline ends. In germline, CDR1 is MNHEY, CDR2 SVGAGI. The TCR comes from a woman in her 70s with COVID-19, enrolled during active disease. The material sequenced was peripheral blood. V gene TRBV6-5 combines with J gene TRBJ1-6; tentative D call: TRBD1 (5 bases). The CDR3: CASRRRGDSPLHF. CDR3 DNA: TGTGCCAGCCGACGGAGGGGTGATTCACCCCTCCACTTT.